A single sample is the source of the 19 T cell receptor beta chains below, sequenced in a study of brain T cells in children with intractable seizures. The assay was immunoSEQ multiplex PCR, and TCRdb's table has in-frame clones only and misses some. In the table there are about 41,000 clones, 80% to 95% of which are singletons. Here the sequenced sample was peripheral blood, taken at surgery. Source of these receptors: a girl aged 2 to 10 with tuberous sclerosis and intractable seizures.

The V and J genes are TRBV5-4 and TRBJ1-2; a possible D gene is TRBD1 (6 bases). CDR1 and CDR2 (germline): SGHNT, YYREEE (reference sequence). The CDR3 sequence is 15 residues long. V was cut by 1 base and J by 6 bases, with 16 bases left in between. The CDR3, as DNA: TGTGCCAGCAGCTTGTGGGACACGGGTATTGATGGCTACACCTTC. Translated: CASSLWDTGIDGYTF.

The chain is built from TRBV30 and TRBJ2-1; D is perhaps TRBD2 (6 bases). The CDR3 has 14 residues. Germline V gene data show CDR1 as GTSNPN and CDR2 as SVGIG (reference sequence). V lost 0 bases to trimming and J lost 7 bases, with 13 bases between them. In DNA, the CDR3 is TGTGCCTGGAGTGTAGTTGCGGGGTCGAATGAGCAGTTCTTC. It is translated as CAWSVVAGSNEQFF.

The CDR3, as DNA: TGTGCCAGCAGCCAAGGCTACAGGGGAGTAGGCGGCTACACCTTC. Translating it yields CASSQGYRGVGGYTF. This chain connects TRBV14 to TRBJ1-2, with 7 positions matching TRBD1. Germline lookup yields CDR1 SGHDN and CDR2 FVKESK. There are 15 residues in the CDR3. The J segment lost 8 bases and the V segment lost 1 base, leaving 10 bases of the junction unmatched.

The V and J genes are TRBV6-5 and TRBJ2-5; a possible D gene is TRBD1 (5 bases). The V end was cut by 2 bases, the J end by 1 base, with 8 bases between. The CDR3 covers 14 residues. Germline CDR1 MNHEY, CDR2 SVGAGI. The CDR3 nucleotides read TGTGCCAGCAGTTACGCAGGGCCCCAAGAGACCCAGTACTTC. Its translation: CASSYAGPQETQYF.

This rearrangement joins TRBV9 to TRBJ2-5, with 10 bases identical to TRBD2. The length of the CDR3 is 16 residues. Germline assignment: CDR1 SGDLS and CDR2 YYNGEE. Trimming at V came to 0 bases and at J to 2 bases, leaving 4 bases not matched to a gene. The DNA for the CDR3 is TGTGCCAGCAGCGTAGATGTAGCGGGGGGACAAGAGACCCAGTACTTC. Translation: CASSVDVAGGQETQYF.

The chain uses TRBV6-5 and TRBJ1-1; 10 nucleotides align to TRBD1. V shed 6 bases and J 12 bases; nucleotides not matched to a gene: 10. The CDR3 is 13 amino acids. The germline CDR1 and CDR2 sequences are MNHEY and SVGAGI. CDR3 nucleotides: TGTGCCAGCAGACGGACAGGGGGAGGCTCGACTTTCTTT. As protein: CASRRTGGGSTFF.

The rearrangement uses TRBV4-1 and TRBJ2-7; 8 nucleotides align to TRBD2. The CDR3 extends over 15 amino acids. CDR1 is MGHRA, CDR2 YSYEKL, per germline. The junction had 5 bases not matched to a gene; V was cut back by 4 bases and J by 0 bases. CDR3 sequence reads: CASSRSGDFSYEQYF. In nucleotides, the CDR3 is TGCGCCAGCAGCCGTAGCGGGGACTTCTCCTACGAGCAGTACTTC.

The gene calls are TRBV6-1 and TRBJ1-1; weak D call: TRBD1 (5 bases). The V gene lost 2 bases and the J gene lost 1 base, with 20 bases spanning the gap. CDR1 is MNHNS and CDR2 is SASEGT in the germline V gene. The CDR3 is made up of 18 amino acids. Here the CDR3 DNA reads TGTGCCAGCAGTGAACTTCGCCCCAGGGACGCCTCGAACACTGAAGCTTTCTTT. Translated, it gives CASSELRPRDASNTEAFF.

CDR3 in DNA: TGTGCCAGCAGCGTATCCCCCTCACAAGAGACCCAGTACTTC. Translating gives CASSVSPSQETQYF. The chain recombines TRBV9 with TRBJ2-5; no clear D. V was trimmed by 1 base and J by 2 bases, leaving 9 bases between them. This CDR3 spans 14 amino acids. Per the germline V gene, CDR1 is SGDLS and CDR2 is YYNGEE. The variable domain in full, completed from reference TRBV9 and TRBJ2-5, reads DSGVTQTPKHLITATGQRVTLRCSPRSGDLSVYWYQQSLDQGLQFLIQYYNGEERAKGNILERFSAQQFPDLHSELNLSSLELGDSALYFCASSVSPSQETQYFGPGTRLLVL.

The genes are TRBV29-1 and TRBJ1-6; D uncertain. Looked up from germline, CDR1 is SQVTM and CDR2 is ANQGSEA. The V end was cut by 5 bases, the J end by 10 bases, with 21 bases between. This CDR3 contains 15 residues. The CDR3 protein is CSVRWGSGEESPLHF. The CDR3 coding sequence is TGCAGCGTTCGGTGGGGATCTGGGGAAGAATCACCCCTCCACTTT.

The J gene is TRBJ2-7, the V gene TRBV5-6; D not resolved. CDR3 length equals 13 residues. Trimming shortened V by 5 bases and J by 5 bases, and 14 bases separated the two germline ends. Germline assignment: CDR1 SGHDT and CDR2 YYEEEE. CDR3 sequence: CASSERPTHEQYF. For the CDR3, the DNA is TGTGCCAGCAGTGAAAGACCTACTCACGAGCAGTACTTC.

The gene calls are TRBV9 and TRBJ2-1; D assignment may be TRBD1 or TRBD2 (5 bases each). V lost 4 bases and J lost 2, with 13 bases in between. CDR1 and CDR2 (germline): SGDLS, YYNGEE. The CDR3 extends over 15 amino acids. The CDR3 spells CASSPDSGPYNEQFF. As DNA, the CDR3 is TGTGCCAGCAGCCCTGACAGCGGTCCCTACAATGAGCAGTTCTTC.

This chain joins TRBV4-1 and TRBJ2-3; TRBD1 is a possible D gene (6 bases). The germline V gene encodes CDR1 MGHRA and CDR2 YSYEKL. The length of the CDR3 is 15 residues. V was clipped by 1 base and J by 4 bases, with 12 bases between them. The CDR3 loop is CASSQVLPGADTQYF. The CDR3 nucleotides are TGCGCCAGCAGCCAAGTCCTCCCAGGGGCAGATACGCAGTATTTT.

CDR3 nucleotide sequence: TGTGCCAGCAGTTACATTTCCTCGGGCACCTACGAGCAGTACTTC. It encodes CASSYISSGTYEQYF. The chain carries TRBV6-5 and TRBJ2-7; D call uncertain. This CDR3 is built from 15 residues. From germline, CDR1 is MNHEY and CDR2 SVGAGI. Trimming shortened V by 2 bases and J by 2 bases, and 13 bases separated the two germline ends.

The V call is TRBV7-9, the J call TRBJ1-6, with no clear D. The CDR3 runs 15 residues. The V end lost 5 bases, the J end lost 4 bases, and 12 bases lay between the germline ends. Germline V gene lookup returns CDR1 SEHNR and CDR2 FQNEAQ (reference sequence). CDR3 sequence (DNA): TGTGCCAGCAGCCTTGGGTCCTCTTATAATTCACCCCTCCACTTT. Its protein is CASSLGSSYNSPLHF.

The chain has TRBV15 and TRBJ2-5, with D uncertain. The germline V gene has CDR1 LNHNV and CDR2 YYDKDF (reference sequence). Trimming cost V 10 bases and J 5 bases, with 20 bases left between them. CDR3 length equals 14 residues. The CDR3: CAIAMWGSRETQYF. The CDR3 region has the DNA TGTGCCATCGCAATGTGGGGTAGTCGGGAGACCCAGTACTTC.

The chain has TRBV14 and TRBJ2-1; no clear D gene. Trimming removed 1 base from V and 9 bases from J, with 7 bases in between. The CDR3 sequence is 12 residues long. Germline loops: CDR1 SGHDN, CDR2 FVKESK. CDR3 in amino acids: CASSQVRAEQFF. The CDR3, as DNA: TGTGCCAGCAGCCAAGTGCGTGCTGAGCAGTTCTTC.

V and J are TRBV3-1 (or the pseudogene TRBV3-2) and TRBJ2-5; D unclear. Germline V gives CDR1 LGHDT, CDR2 YNNKEL (reference sequence). This CDR3 has 13 amino acids. V was clipped by 2 bases and J by 5 bases, with 9 bases between them. Here the CDR3 DNA reads TGTGCCAGCAGCCAAAAGGTCCCGGAGACCCAGTACTTC. Residues: CASSQKVPETQYF.

CDR3 coding DNA: TGTGCCAGCAGTTTACAGGGTACCGGGGCCAACGTCCTGACTTTC. This codes for CASSLQGTGANVLTF. The chain employs TRBV7-9 and TRBJ2-6; D possibly corresponds to TRBD1 (6 bases). Germline loops: CDR1 SEHNR, CDR2 FQNEAQ (reference sequence). The CDR3 has 15 residues. V lost 6 bases, J lost 4 bases, and 13 bases lay in between.